The source of this T cell receptor (beta chain) is a study of Ad26.COV2.S vaccination and SARS-CoV-2 variants. Study context: The vaccine Ad26.COV2.S was put into the muscle once, or twice with 56 days between. Findings and limits, study-wide: Those who received the vaccine showed greater spike-specific TCR breadth than those given placebo. Breadth of non-spike TCRs did not differ between vaccinees and placebo recipients.

Libraries were prepared by immunoSEQ multiplex PCR; TCRdb keeps only in-frame clonotypes and omits some of them. The table records about 440,000 clones, 90% of them present only once. Treatment defined: around 19 received Ad26.COV2.S at low or high dose, single or two shots; 5 received placebo; per-sample allocation not given. Samples analyzed were those drawn on day 63 after the first vaccine or placebo injection. A Boston adult aged 18-55 years was the donor. As regards this clone: The antigen remains undetermined.

The CDR3 contains 16 residues. V was shortened by 4 bases and J by 1 base, with 15 bases between the two germline ends. CDR1 is ENHRY and CDR2 is SYGVKD in the germline V gene. The J gene is TRBJ2-3, the V gene TRBV10-3, with D perhaps being TRBD1 or TRBD2 (5 bases each). The material sequenced was peripheral blood, taken in a trial of Ad26.COV2.S vaccine versus placebo. This sequence was found in a person aged 18-60 years who received the Ad26.COV2.S COVID-19 vaccine or a placebo. DNA of the CDR3: TGTGCCATCAGTGGAGTTGGGGGACCCCGCACAGATACGCAGTATTTT. Its protein product is CAISGVGGPRTDTQYF.